The clone carrying this T cell receptor beta chain was found a few times. The antigen remains unidentified. Indicated treatment: approximately nine-day PBMC culture with coronavirus spike peptide pools or control peptides (ViraFEST assay). With peptide pools, ViraFEST first expanded antigen-specific T cells and afterwards sequenced their TCRs. A few million PBMCs per well were cultured with roughly 10 IU/ml IL-2 and 9 to 10 ug/ml peptide pools. Half the medium was exchanged for fresh IL-2 medium on days 3 and 7. The record originates from a study of vaccination and CD4 T cells after COVID-19. At the level of the study: Cells were stimulated with overlapping spike peptide pools from SARS-CoV-2, HCoV-NL63, HCoV-OC43 and HCoV-229E.

Germline-derived CDR1 and CDR2 are SGHVS and FQNEAQ. J gave up 0 bases and V 5 bases, and 21 bases lay outside the gene matches. The CDR3 has 21 amino acids. Cultured CD4+ T-cell DNA underwent Oncomine TCR Beta short-read sequencing. In TCRdb, the PCR reads were re-called with MiXCR into one record per CDR3 protein. The data contain 7,000 to 10,000 distinct CDR3 sequences, roughly three fifths of them singletons. The J gene is TRBJ2-2, the V gene TRBV7-8, with TRBD1 matching over 7 bases. The receptor comes from a human donor who had recovered from COVID-19. Sequenced: CD4+ T cells from blood, cultured in vitro. CDR3 sequence (DNA): TGTGCCAGCAGCACAAATCCCCGGGACAGCGAATACAGCGCGAACACCGGGGAGCTGTTTTTT. This codes for CASSTNPRDSEYSANTGELFF.